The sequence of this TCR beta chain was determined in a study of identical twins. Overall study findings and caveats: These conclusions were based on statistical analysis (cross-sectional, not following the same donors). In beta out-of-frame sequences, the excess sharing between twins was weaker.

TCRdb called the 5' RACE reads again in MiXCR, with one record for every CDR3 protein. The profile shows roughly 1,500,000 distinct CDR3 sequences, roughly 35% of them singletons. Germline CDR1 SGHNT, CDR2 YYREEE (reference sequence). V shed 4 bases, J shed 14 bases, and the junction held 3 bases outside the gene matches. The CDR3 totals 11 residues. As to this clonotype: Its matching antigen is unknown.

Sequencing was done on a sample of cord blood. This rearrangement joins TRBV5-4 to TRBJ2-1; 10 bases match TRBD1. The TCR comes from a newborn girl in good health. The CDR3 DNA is TGTGCCAGCAGCACCGGGACAGGGGAGTTCTTC. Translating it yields CASSTGTGEFF.